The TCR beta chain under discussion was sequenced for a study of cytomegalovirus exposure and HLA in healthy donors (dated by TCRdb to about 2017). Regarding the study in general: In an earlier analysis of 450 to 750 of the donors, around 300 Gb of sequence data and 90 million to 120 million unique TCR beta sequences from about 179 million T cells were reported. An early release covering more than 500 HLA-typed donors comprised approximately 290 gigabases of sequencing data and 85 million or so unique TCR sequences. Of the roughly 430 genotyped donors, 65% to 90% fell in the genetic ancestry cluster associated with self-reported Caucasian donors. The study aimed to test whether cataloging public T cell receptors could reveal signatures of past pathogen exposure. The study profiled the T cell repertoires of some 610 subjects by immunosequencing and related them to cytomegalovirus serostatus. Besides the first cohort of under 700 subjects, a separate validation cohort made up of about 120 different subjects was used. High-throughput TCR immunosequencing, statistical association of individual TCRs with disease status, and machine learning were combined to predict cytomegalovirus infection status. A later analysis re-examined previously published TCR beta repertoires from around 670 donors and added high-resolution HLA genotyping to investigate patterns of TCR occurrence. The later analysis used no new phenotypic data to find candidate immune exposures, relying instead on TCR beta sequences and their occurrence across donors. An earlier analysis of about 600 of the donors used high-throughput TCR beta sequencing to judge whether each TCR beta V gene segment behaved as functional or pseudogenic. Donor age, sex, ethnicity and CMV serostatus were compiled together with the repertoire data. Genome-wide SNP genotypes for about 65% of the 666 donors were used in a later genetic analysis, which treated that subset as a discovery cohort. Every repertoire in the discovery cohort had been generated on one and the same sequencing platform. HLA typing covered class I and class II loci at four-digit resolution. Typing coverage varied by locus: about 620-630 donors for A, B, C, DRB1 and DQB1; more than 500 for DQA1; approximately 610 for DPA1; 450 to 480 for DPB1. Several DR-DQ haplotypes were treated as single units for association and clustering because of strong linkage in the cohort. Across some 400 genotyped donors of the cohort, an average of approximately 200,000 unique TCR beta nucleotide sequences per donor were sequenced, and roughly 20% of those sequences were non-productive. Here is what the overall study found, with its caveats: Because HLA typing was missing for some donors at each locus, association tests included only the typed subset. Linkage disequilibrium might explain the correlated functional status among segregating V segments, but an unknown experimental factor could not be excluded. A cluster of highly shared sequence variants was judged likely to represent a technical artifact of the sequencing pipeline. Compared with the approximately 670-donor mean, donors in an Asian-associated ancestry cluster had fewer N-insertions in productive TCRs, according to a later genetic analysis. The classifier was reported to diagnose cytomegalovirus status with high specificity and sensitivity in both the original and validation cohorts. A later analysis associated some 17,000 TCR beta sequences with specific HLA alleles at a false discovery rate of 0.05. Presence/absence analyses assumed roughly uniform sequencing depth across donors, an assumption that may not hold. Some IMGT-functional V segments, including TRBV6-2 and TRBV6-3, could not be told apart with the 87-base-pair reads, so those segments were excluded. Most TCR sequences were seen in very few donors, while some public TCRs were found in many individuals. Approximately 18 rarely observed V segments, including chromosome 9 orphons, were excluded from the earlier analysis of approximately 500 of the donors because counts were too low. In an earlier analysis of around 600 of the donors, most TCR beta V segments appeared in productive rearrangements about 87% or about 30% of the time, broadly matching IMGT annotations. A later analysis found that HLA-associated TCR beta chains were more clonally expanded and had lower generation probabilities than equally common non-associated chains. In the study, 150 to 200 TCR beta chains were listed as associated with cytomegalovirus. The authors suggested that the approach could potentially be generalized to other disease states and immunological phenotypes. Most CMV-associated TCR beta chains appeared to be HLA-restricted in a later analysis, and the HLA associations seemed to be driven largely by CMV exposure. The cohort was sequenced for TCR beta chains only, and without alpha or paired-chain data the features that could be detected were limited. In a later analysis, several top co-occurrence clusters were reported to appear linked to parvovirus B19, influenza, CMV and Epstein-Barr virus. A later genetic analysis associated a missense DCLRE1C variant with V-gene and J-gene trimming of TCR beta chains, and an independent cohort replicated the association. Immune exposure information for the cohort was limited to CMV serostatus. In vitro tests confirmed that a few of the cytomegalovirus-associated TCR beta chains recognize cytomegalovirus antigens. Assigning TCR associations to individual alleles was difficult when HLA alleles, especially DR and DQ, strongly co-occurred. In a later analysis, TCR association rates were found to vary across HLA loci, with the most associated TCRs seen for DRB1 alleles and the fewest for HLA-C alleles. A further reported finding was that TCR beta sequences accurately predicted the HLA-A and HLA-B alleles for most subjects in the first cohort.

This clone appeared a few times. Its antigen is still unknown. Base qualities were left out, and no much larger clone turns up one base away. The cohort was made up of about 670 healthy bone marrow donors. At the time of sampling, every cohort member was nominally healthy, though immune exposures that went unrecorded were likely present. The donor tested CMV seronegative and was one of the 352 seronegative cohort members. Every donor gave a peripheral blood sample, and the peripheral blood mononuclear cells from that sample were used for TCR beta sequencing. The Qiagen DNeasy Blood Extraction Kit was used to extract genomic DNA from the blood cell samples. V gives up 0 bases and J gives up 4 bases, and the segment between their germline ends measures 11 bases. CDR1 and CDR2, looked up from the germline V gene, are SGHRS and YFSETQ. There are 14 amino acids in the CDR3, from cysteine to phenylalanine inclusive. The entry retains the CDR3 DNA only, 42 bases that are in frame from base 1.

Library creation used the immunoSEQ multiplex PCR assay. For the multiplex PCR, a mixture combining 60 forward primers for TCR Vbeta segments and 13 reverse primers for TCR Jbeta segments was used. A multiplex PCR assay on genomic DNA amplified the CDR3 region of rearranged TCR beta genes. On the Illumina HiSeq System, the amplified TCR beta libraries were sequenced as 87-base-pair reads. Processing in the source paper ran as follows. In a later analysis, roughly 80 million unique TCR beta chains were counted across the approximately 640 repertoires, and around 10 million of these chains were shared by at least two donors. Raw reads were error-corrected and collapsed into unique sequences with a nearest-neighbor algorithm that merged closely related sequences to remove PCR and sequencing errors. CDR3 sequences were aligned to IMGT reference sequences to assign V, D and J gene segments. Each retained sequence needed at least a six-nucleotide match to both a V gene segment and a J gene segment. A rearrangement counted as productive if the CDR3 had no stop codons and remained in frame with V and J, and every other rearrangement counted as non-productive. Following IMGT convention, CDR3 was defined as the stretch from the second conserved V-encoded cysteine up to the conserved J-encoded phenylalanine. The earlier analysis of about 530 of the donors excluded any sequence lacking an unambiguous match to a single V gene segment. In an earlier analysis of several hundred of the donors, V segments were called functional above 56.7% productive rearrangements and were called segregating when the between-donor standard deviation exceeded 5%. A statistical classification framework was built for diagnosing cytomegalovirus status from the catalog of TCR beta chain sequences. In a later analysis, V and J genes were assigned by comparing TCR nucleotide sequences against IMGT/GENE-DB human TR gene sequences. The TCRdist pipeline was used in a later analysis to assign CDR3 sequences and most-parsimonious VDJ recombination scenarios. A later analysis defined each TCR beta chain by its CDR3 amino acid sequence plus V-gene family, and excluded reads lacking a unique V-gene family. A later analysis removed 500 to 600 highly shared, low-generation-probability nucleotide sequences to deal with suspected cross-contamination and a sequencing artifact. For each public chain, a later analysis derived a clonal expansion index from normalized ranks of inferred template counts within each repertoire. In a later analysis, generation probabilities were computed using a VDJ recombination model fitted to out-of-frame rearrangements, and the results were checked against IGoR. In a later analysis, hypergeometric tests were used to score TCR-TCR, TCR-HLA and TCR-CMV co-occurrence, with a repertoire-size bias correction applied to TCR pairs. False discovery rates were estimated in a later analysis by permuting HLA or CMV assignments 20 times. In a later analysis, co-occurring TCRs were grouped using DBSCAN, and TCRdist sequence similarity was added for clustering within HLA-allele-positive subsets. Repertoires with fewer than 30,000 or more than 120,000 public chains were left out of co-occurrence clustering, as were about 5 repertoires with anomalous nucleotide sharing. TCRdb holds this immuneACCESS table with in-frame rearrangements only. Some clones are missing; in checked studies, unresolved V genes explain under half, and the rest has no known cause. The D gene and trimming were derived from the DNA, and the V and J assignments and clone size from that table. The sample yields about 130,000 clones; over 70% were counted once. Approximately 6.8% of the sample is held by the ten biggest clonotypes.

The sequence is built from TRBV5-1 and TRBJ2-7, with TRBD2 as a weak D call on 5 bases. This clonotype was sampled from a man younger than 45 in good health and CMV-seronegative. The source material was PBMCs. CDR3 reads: CASSLAGVRYEQYF. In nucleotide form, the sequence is TGCGCCAGCAGCTTGGCCGGGGTAAGGTACGAGCAGTACTTC.